This T cell receptor (beta chain) was captured by sequencing in a study of identical twins. General study findings and limits: High-abundance cord blood beta clonotypes had fewer insertions; memory repertoires showed none. Monozygotic twin pairs showed more out-of-frame TCR alpha sharing than models estimated.

This clonotype was observed many times. Its antigen remains unidentified. The V gene lost 2 bases and the J gene lost 0 bases, with 8 bases spanning the gap. Germline values: CDR1 MDHEN, CDR2 SYDVKM. The CDR3 is 16 amino acids. TCRdb reprocessed the 5' RACE reads with MiXCR, giving one entry per CDR3 protein. The data show 350,000 to 450,000 distinct CDR3 sequences, 15% to 20% seen once. The sequencing sample was made of naive T cells sorted from blood. The chain recombines TRBV28 with TRBJ1-6; D ambiguous. This receptor was taken from a man aged 45-60 years in good health. The CDR3 sequence is CASSLDGHSYNSPLHF. CDR3 DNA sequence: TGTGCCAGCAGTTTAGATGGGCACTCCTATAATTCACCCCTCCACTTT.